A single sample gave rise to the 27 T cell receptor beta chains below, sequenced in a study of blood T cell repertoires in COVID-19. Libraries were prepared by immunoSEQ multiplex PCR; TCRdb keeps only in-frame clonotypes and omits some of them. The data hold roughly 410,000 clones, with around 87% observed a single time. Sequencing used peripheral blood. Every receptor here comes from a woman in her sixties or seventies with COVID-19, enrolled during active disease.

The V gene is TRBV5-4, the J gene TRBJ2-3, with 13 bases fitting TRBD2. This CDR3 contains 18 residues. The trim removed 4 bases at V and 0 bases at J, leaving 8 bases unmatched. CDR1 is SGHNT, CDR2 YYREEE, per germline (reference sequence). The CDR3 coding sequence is TGTGCCAGCAGCAGGGGACTAGCGGGGATAACTAGCACAGATACGCAGTATTTT. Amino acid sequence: CASSRGLAGITSTDTQYF.

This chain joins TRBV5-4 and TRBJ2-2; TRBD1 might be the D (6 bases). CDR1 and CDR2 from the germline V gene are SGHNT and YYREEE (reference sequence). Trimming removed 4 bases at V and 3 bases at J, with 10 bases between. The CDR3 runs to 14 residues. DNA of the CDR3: TGTGCCAGCAGCCAAACAGGGTACACCGGGGAGCTGTTTTTT. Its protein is CASSQTGYTGELFF.

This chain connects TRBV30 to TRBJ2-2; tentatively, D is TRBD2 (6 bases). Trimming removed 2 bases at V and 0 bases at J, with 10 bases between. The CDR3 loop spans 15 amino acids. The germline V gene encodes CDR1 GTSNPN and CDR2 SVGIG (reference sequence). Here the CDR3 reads CAWSMGLPNTGELFF. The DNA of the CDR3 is TGTGCCTGGAGTATGGGACTTCCGAACACCGGGGAGCTGTTTTTT.

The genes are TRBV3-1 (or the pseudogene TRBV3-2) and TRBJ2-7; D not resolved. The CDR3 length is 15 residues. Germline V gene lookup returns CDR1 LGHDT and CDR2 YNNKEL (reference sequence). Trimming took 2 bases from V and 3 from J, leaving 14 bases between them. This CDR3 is CASSQQPGPNYEQYF. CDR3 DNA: TGTGCCAGCAGCCAACAACCGGGTCCCAACTACGAGCAGTACTTC.

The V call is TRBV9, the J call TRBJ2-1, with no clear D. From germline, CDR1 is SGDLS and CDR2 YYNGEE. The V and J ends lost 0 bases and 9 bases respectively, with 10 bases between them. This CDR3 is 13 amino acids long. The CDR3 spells CASSVALTIEQFF. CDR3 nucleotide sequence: TGTGCCAGCAGCGTAGCTCTTACTATTGAGCAGTTCTTC. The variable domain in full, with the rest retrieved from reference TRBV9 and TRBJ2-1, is DSGVTQTPKHLITATGQRVTLRCSPRSGDLSVYWYQQSLDQGLQFLIQYYNGEERAKGNILERFSAQQFPDLHSELNLSSLELGDSALYFCASSVALTIEQFFGPGTRLTVL.

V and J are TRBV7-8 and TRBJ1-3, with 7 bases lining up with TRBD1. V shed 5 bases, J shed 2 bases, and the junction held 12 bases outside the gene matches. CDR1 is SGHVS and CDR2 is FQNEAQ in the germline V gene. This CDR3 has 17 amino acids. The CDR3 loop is CASSRTGSRPPGNTIYF. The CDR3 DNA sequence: TGTGCCAGCAGCCGGACAGGATCCCGTCCCCCTGGAAACACCATATATTTT. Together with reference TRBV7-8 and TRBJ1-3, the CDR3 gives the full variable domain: GAGVSQSPRYKVAKRGQDVALRCDPISGHVSLFWYQQALGQGPEFLTYFQNEAQLDKSGLPSDRFFAERPEGSVSTLKIQRTQQEDSAVYLCASSRTGSRPPGNTIYFGEGSWLTVV.

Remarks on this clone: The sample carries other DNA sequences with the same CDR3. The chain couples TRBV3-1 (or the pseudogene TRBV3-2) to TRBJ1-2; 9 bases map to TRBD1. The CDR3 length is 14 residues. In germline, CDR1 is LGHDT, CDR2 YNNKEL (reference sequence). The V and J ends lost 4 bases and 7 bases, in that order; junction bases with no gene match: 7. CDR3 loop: CASSPRDRAGGYTF. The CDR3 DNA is TGTGCCAGCAGCCCCCGGGACAGGGCGGGTGGCTACACCTTC.

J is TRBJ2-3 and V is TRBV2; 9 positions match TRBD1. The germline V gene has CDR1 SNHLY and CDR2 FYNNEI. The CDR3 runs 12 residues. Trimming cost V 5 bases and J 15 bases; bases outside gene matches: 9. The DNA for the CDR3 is TGTGCCAGCAGTTTACCCGGGACAGGGCAATATTTT. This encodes CASSLPGTGQYF.

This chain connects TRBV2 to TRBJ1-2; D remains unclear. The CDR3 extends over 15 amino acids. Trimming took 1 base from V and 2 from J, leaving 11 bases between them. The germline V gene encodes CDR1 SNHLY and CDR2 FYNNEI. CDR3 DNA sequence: TGTGCCAGCAGTGAAGGTCCGGGAAGGAACTATGGCTACACCTTC. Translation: CASSEGPGRNYGYTF. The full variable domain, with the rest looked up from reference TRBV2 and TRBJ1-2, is EPEVTQTPSHQVTQMGQEVILRCVPISNHLYFYWYRQILGQKVEFLVSFYNNEISEKSEIFDDQFSVERPDGSNFTLKIRSTKLEDSAMYFCASSEGPGRNYGYTFGSGTRLTVV.

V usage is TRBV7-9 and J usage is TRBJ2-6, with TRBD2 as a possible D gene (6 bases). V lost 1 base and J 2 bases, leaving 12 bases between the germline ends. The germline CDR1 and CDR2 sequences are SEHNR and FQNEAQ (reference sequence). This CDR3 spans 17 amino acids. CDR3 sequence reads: CASSLGPTGAGANVLTF. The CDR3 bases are TGTGCCAGCAGCTTAGGACCGACGGGGGCTGGGGCCAACGTCCTGACTTTC.

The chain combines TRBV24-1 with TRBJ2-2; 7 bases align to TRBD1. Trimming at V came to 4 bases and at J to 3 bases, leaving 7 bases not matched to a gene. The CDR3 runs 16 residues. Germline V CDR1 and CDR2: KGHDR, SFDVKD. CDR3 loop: CATSDTMDRHTGELFF. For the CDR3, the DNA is TGTGCCACCAGTGACACAATGGACAGGCACACCGGGGAGCTGTTTTTT.

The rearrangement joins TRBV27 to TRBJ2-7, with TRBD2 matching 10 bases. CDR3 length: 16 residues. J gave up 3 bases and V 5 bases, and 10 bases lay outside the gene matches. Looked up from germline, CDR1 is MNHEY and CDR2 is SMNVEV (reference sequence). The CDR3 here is CASSPPSGGAFYEQYF. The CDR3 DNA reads TGTGCCAGCAGTCCCCCCAGCGGGGGGGCCTTCTACGAGCAGTACTTC.

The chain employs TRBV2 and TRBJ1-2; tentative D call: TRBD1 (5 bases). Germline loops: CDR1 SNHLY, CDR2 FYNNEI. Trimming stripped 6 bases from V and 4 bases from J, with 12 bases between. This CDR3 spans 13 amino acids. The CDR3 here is CASRRGGSYGYTF. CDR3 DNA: TGTGCCAGCAGGCGGGGGGGAAGCTATGGCTACACCTTC.

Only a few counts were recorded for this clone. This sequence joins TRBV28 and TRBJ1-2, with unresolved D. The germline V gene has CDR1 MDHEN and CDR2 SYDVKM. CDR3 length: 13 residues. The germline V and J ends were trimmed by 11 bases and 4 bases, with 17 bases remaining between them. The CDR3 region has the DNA TGTGCCTCTCAGGCGGGGTTGGGCTATGGCTACACCTTC. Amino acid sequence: CASQAGLGYGYTF.

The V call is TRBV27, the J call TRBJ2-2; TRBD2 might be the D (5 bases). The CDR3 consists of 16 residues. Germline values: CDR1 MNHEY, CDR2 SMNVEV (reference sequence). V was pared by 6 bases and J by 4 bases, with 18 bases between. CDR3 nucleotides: TGTGCCAGCAGAACTAATCGGTGGGCGGGCACCGGGGAGCTGTTTTTT. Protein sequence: CASRTNRWAGTGELFF.

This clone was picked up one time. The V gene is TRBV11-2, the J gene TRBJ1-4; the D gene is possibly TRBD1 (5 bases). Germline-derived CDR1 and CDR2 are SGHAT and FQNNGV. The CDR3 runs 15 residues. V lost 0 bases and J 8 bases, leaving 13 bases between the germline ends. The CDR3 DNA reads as TGTGCCAGCAGCTTAGATGGCAGGGCTGGGGAAAAACTGTTTTTT. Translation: CASSLDGRAGEKLFF.

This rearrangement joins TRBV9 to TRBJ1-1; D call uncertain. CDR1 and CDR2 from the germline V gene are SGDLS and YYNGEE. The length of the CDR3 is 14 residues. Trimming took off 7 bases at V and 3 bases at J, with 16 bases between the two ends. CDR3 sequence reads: CASGFWGVDTEAFF. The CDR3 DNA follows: TGTGCCAGCGGGTTTTGGGGAGTAGACACTGAAGCTTTCTTT.

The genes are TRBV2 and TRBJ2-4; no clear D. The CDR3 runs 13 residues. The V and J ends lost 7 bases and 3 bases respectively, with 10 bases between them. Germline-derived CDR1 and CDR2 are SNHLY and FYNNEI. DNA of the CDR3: TGTGCCAGCACCTATCGCGGCAAAAACATTCAGTACTTC. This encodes CASTYRGKNIQYF.

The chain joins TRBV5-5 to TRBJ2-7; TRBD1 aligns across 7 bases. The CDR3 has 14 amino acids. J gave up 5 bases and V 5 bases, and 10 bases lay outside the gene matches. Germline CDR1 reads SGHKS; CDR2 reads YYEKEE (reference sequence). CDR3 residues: CASSPGQISHEQYF. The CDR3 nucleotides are TGTGCCAGCAGTCCGGGACAGATAAGTCACGAGCAGTACTTC.

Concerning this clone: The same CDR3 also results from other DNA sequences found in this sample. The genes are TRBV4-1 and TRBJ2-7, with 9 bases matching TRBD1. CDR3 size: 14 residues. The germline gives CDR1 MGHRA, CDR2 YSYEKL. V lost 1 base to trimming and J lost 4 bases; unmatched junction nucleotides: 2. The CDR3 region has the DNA TGCGCCAGCAGCCAAGGGACAGGGGTATACGAGCAGTACTTC. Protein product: CASSQGTGVYEQYF.

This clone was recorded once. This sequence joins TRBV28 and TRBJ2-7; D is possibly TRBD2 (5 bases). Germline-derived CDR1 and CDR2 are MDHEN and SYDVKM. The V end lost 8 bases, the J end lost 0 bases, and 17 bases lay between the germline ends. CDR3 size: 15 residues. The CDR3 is CASEDWPNYSYEQYF. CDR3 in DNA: TGTGCCAGCGAGGACTGGCCCAACTACTCCTACGAGCAGTACTTC. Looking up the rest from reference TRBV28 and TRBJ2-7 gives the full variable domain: DVKVTQSSRYLVKRTGEKVFLECVQDMDHENMFWYRQDPGLGLRLIYFSYDVKMKEKGDIPEGYSVSREKKERFSLILESASTNQTSMYLCASEDWPNYSYEQYFGPGTRLTVT.

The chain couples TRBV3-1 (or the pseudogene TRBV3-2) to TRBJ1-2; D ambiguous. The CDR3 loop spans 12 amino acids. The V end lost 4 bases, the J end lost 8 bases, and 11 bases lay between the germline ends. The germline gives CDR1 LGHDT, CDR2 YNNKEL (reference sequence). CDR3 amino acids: CASSLGREGYTF. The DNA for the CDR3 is TGTGCCAGCAGCCTTGGGAGGGAGGGCTACACCTTC.

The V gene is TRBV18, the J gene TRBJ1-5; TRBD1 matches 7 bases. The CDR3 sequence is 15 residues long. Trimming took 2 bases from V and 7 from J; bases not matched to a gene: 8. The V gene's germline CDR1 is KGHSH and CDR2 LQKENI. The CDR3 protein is CASSPLRGLYQPQHF. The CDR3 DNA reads TGTGCCAGCTCACCATTGAGGGGGCTTTACCAGCCCCAGCATTTT.

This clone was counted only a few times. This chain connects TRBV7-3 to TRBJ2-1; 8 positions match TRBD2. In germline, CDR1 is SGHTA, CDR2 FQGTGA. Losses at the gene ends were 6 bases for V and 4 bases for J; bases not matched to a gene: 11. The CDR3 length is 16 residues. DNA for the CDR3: TGTGCCAGCAGTACCCGCGGGGGGACTGAATACAATGAGCAGTTCTTC. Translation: CASSTRGGTEYNEQFF. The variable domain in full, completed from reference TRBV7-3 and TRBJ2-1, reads GAGVSQTPSNKVTEKGKYVELRCDPISGHTALYWYRQSLGQGPEFLIYFQGTGAADDSGLPNDRFFAVRPEGSVSTLKIQRTERGDSAVYLCASSTRGGTEYNEQFFGPGTRLTVL.

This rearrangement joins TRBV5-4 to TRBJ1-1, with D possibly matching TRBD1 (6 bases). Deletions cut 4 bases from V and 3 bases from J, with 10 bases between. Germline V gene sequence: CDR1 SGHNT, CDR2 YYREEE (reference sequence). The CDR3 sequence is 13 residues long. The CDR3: CASSPYRDTEAFF. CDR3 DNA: TGTGCCAGCAGCCCATACAGGGACACTGAAGCTTTCTTT.

CDR3 coding DNA: TGCGCCAGCAGCGTGTGGGCGGGGGCGGCTGAAGCTTTCTTT. It encodes CASSVWAGAAEAFF. This chain connects TRBV5-1 to TRBJ1-1; TRBD1 is a possible D gene (6 bases). Germline V gene data show CDR1 as SGHRS and CDR2 as YFSETQ. The CDR3 extends over 14 amino acids. Deletions cut 4 bases from V and 6 bases from J, with 16 bases between.

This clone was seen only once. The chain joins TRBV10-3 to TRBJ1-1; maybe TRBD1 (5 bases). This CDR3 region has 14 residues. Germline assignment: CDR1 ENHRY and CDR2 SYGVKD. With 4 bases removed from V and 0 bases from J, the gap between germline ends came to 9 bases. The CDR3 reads CAISAAGMNTEAFF. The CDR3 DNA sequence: TGTGCCATCAGTGCGGCAGGGATGAACACTGAAGCTTTCTTT.